This TCR beta chain was identified in a study of cytomegalovirus exposure and HLA in healthy donors. Study context: Among over 300 genotyped donors, 80% to 90% fell in the Caucasian-associated ancestry cluster.

The CDR3 consists of 14 residues. Trimming left V 2 bases short and J 3 bases short, with 11 bases between. Germline CDR1 is ENHRY and CDR2 is SYGVKD. Broader study findings: Reportedly, diagnosis of cytomegalovirus status by the classifier showed high specificity and sensitivity. In an earlier analysis, most TCR beta V segments were productive about 87% or about 30% of the time. There were a few CMV-associated chains whose specificity for CMV antigens was confirmed in vitro.

The PCR had 60 Vbeta and 13 Jbeta primers. TCRdb keeps only in-frame clones here, not all; method: immunoSEQ multiplex PCR. This sample carries approximately 140,000 clones, around three quarters of them seen once, and the ten largest clones take approximately 0.97%. This clone was seen only a few times. Its antigen is unidentified. This receptor was taken from a man between 18 and 35 years old in good health and CMV-seronegative. This chain joins TRBV10-3 and TRBJ2-7; D might be TRBD2 (5 bases). Sequencing was performed on PBMCs. CDR3 protein: CAISEERWDYEQYF. The CDR3 coding sequence is TGTGCCATCAGTGAGGAGCGGTGGGACTACGAGCAGTACTTC.